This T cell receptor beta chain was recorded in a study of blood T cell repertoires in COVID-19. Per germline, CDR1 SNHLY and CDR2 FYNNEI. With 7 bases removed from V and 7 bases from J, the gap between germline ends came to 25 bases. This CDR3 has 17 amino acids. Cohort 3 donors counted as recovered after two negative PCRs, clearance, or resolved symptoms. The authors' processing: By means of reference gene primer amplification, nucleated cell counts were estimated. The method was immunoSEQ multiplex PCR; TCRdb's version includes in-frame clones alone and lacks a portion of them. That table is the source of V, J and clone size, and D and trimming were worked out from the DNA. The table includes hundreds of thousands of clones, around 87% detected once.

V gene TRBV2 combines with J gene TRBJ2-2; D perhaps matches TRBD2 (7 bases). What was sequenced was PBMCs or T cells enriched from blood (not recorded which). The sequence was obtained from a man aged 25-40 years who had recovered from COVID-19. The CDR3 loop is CASTQDDGRFRGGELFF. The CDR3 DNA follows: TGTGCCAGCACTCAGGATGACGGGAGGTTCAGGGGCGGGGAGCTGTTTTTT.